The clone carrying this TCR beta chain has just a few counts. The antigen remains unidentified. Here immunoSEQ multiplex PCR was the method, and the copy in TCRdb shows in-frame clones only, minus some. The sample carries more than 75,000 clones, roughly nine tenths recorded once. The sample is drawn from a study of OX40 agonist ivuxolimab in advanced cancers. For the study at large: Patients received the agonistic anti-OX40 (CD134) antibody ivuxolimab. Whole-study findings and limits: Clonal expansion by week 6 occurred in CD4+ and CD8+ blood T cells (at 0.1 to 3.0 mg/kg). Partial responders at 0.1-3.0 mg/kg showed near-lowest clonal expansion. Some of the nonresponding patients also showed low levels of normalized T-cell clonal expansion.

Germline V CDR1 and CDR2: WNHNN, SYGVQD (reference sequence). V shed 8 bases and J shed 4 bases, with 11 bases lying between them. The CDR3 is 12 residues long. This specimen was CD4+ or CD8+ T cells sorted from blood, taken in a trial of the OX40 agonist ivuxolimab. This chain links TRBV10-1 with TRBJ2-5, with D possibly matching TRBD2 (6 bases). The receptor was derived from an adult with an advanced solid tumor such as melanoma, head and neck, liver or kidney cancer. The CDR3: CASSPGGETQYF. DNA for the CDR3: TGCGCCAGCTCCCCCGGGGGAGAGACCCAGTACTTC.